Listed here are 31 T cell receptor beta chains from one sample, sequenced in a study of metastatic and nonmetastatic thyroid tumors. Thyroid surgery had not been preceded by any treatment in any patient. MiXCR re-clonotyped the PCR reads for TCRdb. There are around 20,000 clones in the sample; approximately 30% occur only once, and roughly a tenth lies in the top ten. The sequencing input was tumor tissue. Receptors originate from a female donor with papillary thyroid cancer or a benign thyroid nodule (not recorded which). Some clones in this sample may be carry-over from other donors' samples.

This clone was found a few times. The V call is TRBV4-2, the J call TRBJ2-5; unclear D gene. The germline gives CDR1 LGHNA, CDR2 YNFKEQ. Trimming cost V 3 bases and J 5 bases, with 7 bases left between them. The CDR3 runs to 12 residues. In DNA form, the CDR3 reads TGTGCCAGCAGCCAGGGCAGGGAGACCCAGTACTTC. Protein: CASSQGRETQYF.

CDR3 DNA: TGTGCCAGCAGCTTAGAGACAGGTGCCTTTGCAACTAATGAAAAACTGTTTTTT. This encodes CASSLETGAFATNEKLFF. J is TRBJ1-4 and V is TRBV11-3; a possible D gene is TRBD1 (6 bases). CDR1 is SGHNT, CDR2 YENEEA, per germline. This CDR3 spans 18 amino acids. Trimming removed 0 bases from V and 0 bases from J, with 14 bases in between.

The chain is built from TRBV7-9 and TRBJ2-7, with D uncertain. Germline V gene lookup returns CDR1 SEHNR and CDR2 FQNEAQ (reference sequence). V was cut by 5 bases and J by 3 bases, with 17 bases left in between. There are 15 residues in the CDR3. The CDR3 DNA reads as TGTGCCAGCAGCCACGGCCCTACAGAAAGCTACGAGCAGTACTTC. Translating gives CASSHGPTESYEQYF.

The chain recombines TRBV14 with TRBJ2-5; TRBD1 or TRBD2 may be the D gene (5 bases each). The germline V and J ends were trimmed by 6 bases and 2 bases, with 19 bases remaining between them. CDR3 length equals 16 residues. Germline loops: CDR1 SGHDN, CDR2 FVKESK. This CDR3 reads CASSTYTGTAQETQYF. CDR3 DNA: TGTGCCAGCAGTACTTATACCGGGACCGCACAAGAGACCCAGTACTTC. The whole variable domain, filled in from reference TRBV14 and TRBJ2-5, reads EAGVTQFPSHSVIEKGQTVTLRCDPISGHDNLYWYRRVMGKEIKFLLHFVKESKQDESGMPNNRFLAERTGGTYSTLKVQPAELEDSGVYFCASSTYTGTAQETQYFGPGTRLLVL.

This chain uses TRBV11-2 with TRBJ2-7; D unresolved. The V end lost 1 base, the J end lost 1 base, and 8 bases lay between the germline ends. CDR1 and CDR2 from the germline V gene are SGHAT and FQNNGV. The CDR3 runs 14 residues. The CDR3 is CASSLAAGSYEQYF. CDR3 in DNA: TGTGCCAGCAGCTTAGCTGCCGGTTCCTACGAGCAGTACTTC.

This clone was recorded a few times. This may be a read error, as it is one base from a much larger clone. In the same sample, other DNA sequences code for this CDR3. The chain links TRBV2 to TRBJ2-3; D gene ambiguous. CDR3 length: 13 amino acids. Trimming stripped 9 bases from V and 4 bases from J, with 14 bases between. The germline V gene encodes CDR1 SNHLY and CDR2 FYNNEI. CDR3 coding DNA: TGTGCCAGGAAACCTCCGTCGGCAGATACGCAGTATTTT. Protein product: CARKPPSADTQYF.

This clone was counted at least ten times. The chain combines TRBV5-1 with TRBJ1-1; no reliable D call. The CDR3 extends over 14 amino acids. V was cut by 0 bases and J by 8 bases, with 14 bases left in between. The germline CDR1 and CDR2 sequences are SGHRS and YFSETQ. Here the CDR3 DNA reads TGCGCCAGCAGCTTGGCGACGAACGGGGAGGAAGCTTTCTTT. This gives the protein CASSLATNGEEAFF.

The chain couples TRBV6-2 or TRBV6-3 to TRBJ2-7; D unclear. The germline gives CDR1 MNHEY, CDR2 SVGEGT. The CDR3 totals 14 residues. Trimming took off 2 bases at V and 0 bases at J, with 8 bases between the two ends. CDR3 bases: TGTGCCAGCAGTTACGCAGAGAACTCCTACGAGCAGTACTTC. Residues: CASSYAENSYEQYF.

This clone was observed a handful of times. This could be a read error, since a much larger clone is one nucleotide away. The chain couples TRBV27 to TRBJ2-2; D remains unclear. Germline V lookup: CDR1 MNHEY, CDR2 SMNVEV (reference sequence). The CDR3 sequence is 14 residues long. Trimming removed 4 bases at V and 5 bases at J, with 11 bases between. The CDR3 here is CASSWQVWTGELFF. CDR3 DNA: TGTGCCAGCAGTTGGCAGGTGTGGACCGGGGAGCTGTTTTTT.

As regards this clone: The junction shows a germline mismatch at one end, possibly a read error. The chain employs TRBV10-3 and TRBJ2-3, with a possible D match to TRBD1 (6 bases). The CDR3 extends over 17 amino acids. Germline V gene lookup returns CDR1 ENHRY and CDR2 SYGVKD. DNA for the CDR3: TGTGCCATCAGTGAGCCAAGACAGGTGGTAATCACATATACGCAGTATTTT. It codes for CAISEPRQVVITYTQYF.

In its sample, this clone is large (0.1 to 1%). This chain links TRBV15 with TRBJ1-5, with D possibly being TRBD1 (5 bases). Germline V gene data show CDR1 as LNHNV and CDR2 as YYDKDF (reference sequence). Trimming stripped 6 bases from V and 6 bases from J, with 18 bases between. CDR3 length: 15 amino acids. The CDR3 is CATSKAGRPSQPQHF. In nucleotides, the CDR3 is TGTGCCACCAGTAAAGCGGGACGGCCCAGTCAGCCCCAGCATTTT. Complete variable domain (other parts from reference TRBV15 and TRBJ1-5): DAMVIQNPRYQVTQFGKPVTLSCSQTLNHNVMYWYQQKSSQAPKLLFHYYDKDFNNEADTPDNFQSRRPNTSFCFLDIRSPGLGDTAMYLCATSKAGRPSQPQHFGDGTRLSIL.

This clone is termed medium-sized. The V and J genes are TRBV6-1 and TRBJ2-6; 7 bases line up with TRBD1. CDR3 size: 18 residues. Unmatched junction bases numbered 9, after V lost 4 bases and J lost 0 bases. Germline V gene sequence: CDR1 MNHNS, CDR2 SASEGT. CDR3 amino acids: CASSGSGQQHSGANVLTF. Written as DNA, the CDR3 is TGTGCCAGCAGTGGTTCGGGACAGCAGCACTCTGGGGCCAACGTCCTGACTTTC.

This clone was picked up many times. The gene calls are TRBV27 and TRBJ2-5; 10 bases agree with TRBD2. The CDR3 spans 15 residues. Germline V gene data show CDR1 as MNHEY and CDR2 as SMNVEV (reference sequence). V shed 5 bases, J shed 5 bases, and the junction held 8 bases outside the gene matches. CDR3 sequence reads: CASSQREGRRETQYF. CDR3 sequence (DNA): TGTGCCAGCAGTCAGCGGGAGGGGAGACGGGAGACCCAGTACTTC.

The sample holds many counts of this clone. This chain links TRBV27 with TRBJ2-1, with 7 bases identical to TRBD1. CDR3 length: 15 residues. V lost 6 bases, J lost 2 bases, and 7 bases stayed unmatched. The germline gives CDR1 MNHEY, CDR2 SMNVEV (reference sequence). For the CDR3, the DNA is TGTGCCAGCAGCAGACAGGGAGTGACCTACAATGAGCAGTTCTTC. As protein: CASSRQGVTYNEQFF.

The V and J genes are TRBV6-5 and TRBJ1-1; D call uncertain. Germline V gene lookup returns CDR1 MNHEY and CDR2 SVGAGI. This CDR3 is 13 amino acids long. V lost 6 bases to trimming and J lost 4 bases, with 12 bases between them. CDR3 residues: CASSSLVSTEAFF. Written as DNA, the CDR3 is TGTGCCAGCAGCTCACTCGTGAGCACTGAAGCTTTCTTT.

The rearrangement uses TRBV28 and TRBJ1-5, with D unresolved. Looked up from germline, CDR1 is MDHEN and CDR2 is SYDVKM. This CDR3 is built from 17 residues. The V and J ends lost 8 bases and 0 bases respectively, with 20 bases between them. CDR3 amino acids: CASCNFTLGSSNQPQHF. The CDR3 DNA reads as TGTGCCAGCTGTAACTTTACCCTCGGGTCTAGCAATCAGCCCCAGCATTTT.

The rearrangement links TRBV7-9 to TRBJ2-3; no clear D gene. The germline V gene encodes CDR1 SEHNR and CDR2 FQNEAQ (reference sequence). The CDR3 totals 14 residues. Trimming cost V 7 bases and J 2 bases, with 13 bases left between them. The CDR3 here is CASIPGYSTDTQYF. The CDR3 coding sequence is TGTGCCAGCATCCCCGGGTACTCCACAGATACGCAGTATTTT.

This clone has only a few counts. Given the absence of the conserved phenylalanine or tryptophan at the CDR3 end, a read error is likely. The chain has TRBV6-1 and TRBJ2-7; TRBD1 is a possible D gene (6 bases). From germline, CDR1 is MNHNS and CDR2 SASEGT. The CDR3 contains 13 residues. The DNA of the CDR3 is TGTGAAAGCCGGGACATTGGAGCCCACGAGCAGTACTTA. Amino acids: CESRDIGAHEQYL.

This clone appeared many times. CDR3 protein: CSAGTVLNTEAFF. Written as DNA, the CDR3 is TGCAGTGCGGGGACAGTGTTGAACACTGAAGCTTTCTTT. V is TRBV20-1 and J is TRBJ1-1, with 7 positions matching TRBD1. Germline lookup yields CDR1 DFQATT and CDR2 SNEGSKA (reference sequence). This CDR3 contains 13 residues. Losses at the gene ends were 6 bases for V and 0 bases for J; bases not matched to a gene: 4.

V usage is TRBV11-3 and J usage is TRBJ1-1, with D unclear. With 5 bases removed from V and 1 base from J, the gap between germline ends came to 8 bases. CDR3 size: 13 residues. Germline-derived CDR1 and CDR2 are SGHNT and YENEEA. The CDR3 spells CASSTDGNTEAFF. CDR3 nucleotide sequence: TGTGCCAGCAGCACGGACGGGAACACTGAAGCTTTCTTT. Filled out from reference TRBV11-3 and TRBJ1-1, the complete variable domain reads EAGVVQSPRYKIIEKKQPVAFWCNPISGHNTLYWYLQNLGQGPELLIRYENEEAVDDSQLPKDRFSAERLKGVDSTLKIQPAELGDSAVYLCASSTDGNTEAFFGQGTRLTVV.

This chain joins TRBV18 and TRBJ1-3; no definite D call. In germline, CDR1 is KGHSH, CDR2 LQKENI. This CDR3 is 16 amino acids long. V lost 2 bases to trimming and J lost 2 bases, with 13 bases between them. The CDR3 loop is CASSPRVTPTGNTIYF. The CDR3, as DNA: TGTGCCAGCTCACCAAGAGTAACGCCGACTGGAAACACCATATATTTT.

The chain links TRBV6-2 or TRBV6-3 to TRBJ1-2, with 7 bases identical to TRBD1. Trimming cost V 7 bases and J 4 bases; bases outside gene matches: 12. This CDR3 is 15 amino acids long. Looked up from germline, CDR1 is MNHEY and CDR2 is SVGEGT. CDR3: CASNDRTGGIYGYTF. The DNA for the CDR3 is TGTGCCAGCAACGACCGGACAGGAGGCATCTATGGCTACACCTTC.

The table lists this clone with many counts. The chain uses TRBV4-1 and TRBJ2-3; D ambiguous. This CDR3 spans 15 amino acids. The V gene's germline CDR1 is MGHRA and CDR2 YSYEKL. V lost 4 bases and J 2 bases, leaving 13 bases between the germline ends. CDR3 in DNA: TGCGCCAGCAGCCTTCCAAGGGTGGCCACAGATACGCAGTATTTT. It is translated as CASSLPRVATDTQYF.

The rearrangement uses TRBV6-1 and TRBJ1-2; D possibly corresponds to TRBD1 (6 bases). Germline V lookup: CDR1 MNHNS, CDR2 SASEGT. Between the trimmed V and J ends, which lost 4 bases and 4 bases, there was a span of 13 bases. The CDR3 sequence is 14 residues long. DNA of the CDR3: TGTGCCAGCAGTGCCAAACAGGGATCCTATGGCTACACCTTC. Translation gives CASSAKQGSYGYTF.

The CDR3 loop reads CSARGLVPYEQYF. The CDR3 nucleotides read TGCAGTGCTAGAGGGCTAGTCCCCTACGAGCAGTACTTC. V and J are TRBV20-1 and TRBJ2-7, with no clear D. The ends were cut back, 1 base at V and 2 bases at J, with 9 bases in the middle. The V gene's germline CDR1 is DFQATT and CDR2 SNEGSKA (reference sequence). CDR3 length equals 13 residues.

This clone was detected only a few times. The chain joins TRBV27 to TRBJ2-7; weak D call: TRBD2 (6 bases). The CDR3 has 13 amino acids. Deletions cut 6 bases from V and 7 bases from J, with 16 bases between. Germline values: CDR1 MNHEY, CDR2 SMNVEV (reference sequence). CDR3 sequence: CASRPGGREEQYF. As DNA, the CDR3 is TGTGCCAGCAGACCCGGGGGTCGGGAAGAGCAGTACTTC.

This clone counts as medium-sized (0.01 to 0.1%). The gene calls are TRBV6-1 and TRBJ1-5; D may be TRBD1 (5 bases). The germline V gene has CDR1 MNHNS and CDR2 SASEGT. This CDR3 region has 15 residues. V dropped 5 bases and J dropped 5 bases, with 16 bases sitting between them. The CDR3 loop is CASSLTGREYQPQHF. The CDR3, as DNA: TGTGCCAGCAGTTTAACAGGCCGGGAATATCAGCCCCAGCATTTT.

This clone ranks as medium-sized. Here the CDR3 reads CASSPDLRLDGYEQYF. The DNA of the CDR3 is TGTGCCAGCAGTCCAGACCTTAGACTAGACGGCTACGAGCAGTACTTC. The chain carries TRBV6-1 and TRBJ2-7, with D possibly being TRBD2 (6 bases). CDR1 MNHNS and CDR2 SASEGT come from the germline V gene. V was trimmed by 5 bases and J by 3 bases, leaving 20 bases between them. There are 16 residues in the CDR3.

This clone turned up a few times. The chain recombines TRBV24-1 with TRBJ2-7; no clear D gene. Germline CDR1 is KGHDR and CDR2 is SFDVKD. V was cut by 7 bases and J by 5 bases, with 14 bases left in between. The CDR3 length is 13 residues. CDR3 sequence reads: CATSPGITNEQYF. The CDR3 DNA sequence: TGTGCCACCAGCCCAGGCATTACCAACGAGCAGTACTTC.

The V and J genes are TRBV4-1 and TRBJ1-6, with D perhaps TRBD1 (5 bases). V shed 4 bases and J shed 7 bases, with 17 bases lying between them. Per the germline V gene, CDR1 is MGHRA and CDR2 is YSYEKL. This CDR3 is 16 amino acids long. Written as DNA, the CDR3 is TGCGCCAGCAGCCCGAAGGGGAGGGCTAAGAATTCACCCCTCCACTTT. Its translation is CASSPKGRAKNSPLHF.

Ten or more counts support this clone. This rearrangement joins TRBV20-1 to TRBJ1-2, with D uncertain. The CDR3 is made up of 15 amino acids. V lost 1 base to trimming and J lost 4 bases, with 16 bases between them. The germline V gene has CDR1 DFQATT and CDR2 SNEGSKA (reference sequence). CDR3 region: CSARGTRFSIYGYTF. CDR3 sequence (DNA): TGCAGTGCTAGAGGCACAAGATTCTCTATCTATGGCTACACCTTC.